This T cell receptor beta chain was sequenced during a study of blood T cell repertoires in COVID-19. How the authors handled the data: Using reference gene primer amplification, nucleated cell counts were estimated. Libraries were prepared by immunoSEQ multiplex PCR; TCRdb keeps only in-frame clonotypes and omits some of them. That table gives V, J and clone size, and the DNA gave D and trimming. This sample has under 200,000 clones; about 80% occur once, and the top ten carry approximately 10%. Individuals aged roughly 18 to 100 years were recruited from around 22 US areas. Germline CDR1 LNHDA, CDR2 SQIVND (reference sequence). The CDR3 runs to 15 residues. V lost 3 bases and J lost 6; bases outside the gene matches: 5.

The sequence was obtained from a man between 45 and 60 years old who had recovered from COVID-19. Sequenced material: PBMCs or T cells enriched from blood (not recorded which). The V and J genes are TRBV19 and TRBJ2-1; TRBD2 agrees at 10 bases. The CDR3 bases are TGTGCCAGTAGTATTCTGGGACTAGCGCTCAATGAGCAGTTCTTC. This encodes CASSILGLALNEQFF.